The source of this T cell receptor beta chain is a study of T cell responses to AZD1222 COVID-19 vaccine. General study findings and limits: AZD1222 recipients seropositive at baseline numbered only six or seven. Targeting of unmutated variant regions was reportedly seen in nearly half of spike-specific TCRs.

The table came from immunoSEQ multiplex PCR; TCRdb's copy has only in-frame clones and leaves some out. This sample has 100,000 or so clones; 88% occur once, and the top ten carry 2% to 3%. V lost 2 bases to trimming and J lost 4 bases; unmatched junction nucleotides: 4. The germline V gene encodes CDR1 SGHDN and CDR2 FVKESK. This CDR3 has 14 amino acids. Only a few counts were recorded for this clone. Its specificity is not known. The sample has other DNA sequences that encode this CDR3 too. The TCR was taken from an adult in good health. The V gene is TRBV14, the J gene TRBJ2-7; 8 bases are shared with TRBD1. The starting material was peripheral blood, obtained on day 0 of AZD1222 vaccination. CDR3 DNA sequence: TGTGCCAGCAGCCAATCCGGACAGGGATACGAGCAGTACTTC. Residues: CASSQSGQGYEQYF.